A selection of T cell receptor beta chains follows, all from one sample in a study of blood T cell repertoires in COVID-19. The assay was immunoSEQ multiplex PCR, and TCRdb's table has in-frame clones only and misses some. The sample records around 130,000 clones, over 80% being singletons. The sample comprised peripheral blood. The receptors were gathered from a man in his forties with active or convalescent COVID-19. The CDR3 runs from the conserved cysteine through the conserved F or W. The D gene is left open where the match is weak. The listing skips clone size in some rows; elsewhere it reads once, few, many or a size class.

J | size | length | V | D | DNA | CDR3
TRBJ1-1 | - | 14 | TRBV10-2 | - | TGCGCCAGCAGCCCCGAAGGGGGTAACACTGAAGCTTTCTTT | CASSPEGGNTEAFF
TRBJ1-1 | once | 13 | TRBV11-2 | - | TGTGCCAGCAGCCTGTCAGGGGTGGTTGAAGCTTTCTTT | CASSLSGVVEAFF
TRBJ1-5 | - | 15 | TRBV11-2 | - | TGTGCCAGCAGCTTAGATGGTGGTAGCGGTCAGCCCCAGCATTTT | CASSLDGGSGQPQHF
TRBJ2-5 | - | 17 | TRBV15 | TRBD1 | TGTGCCACCAGATCCTTAAGAGACAGGGGAGATTTAGAGACCCAGTACTTC | CATRSLRDRGDLETQYF
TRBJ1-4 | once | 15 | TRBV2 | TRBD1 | TGTGCCAGCAGTGCGTATGGGACAGGTGTTGAAAAACTGTTTTTT | CASSAYGTGVEKLFF
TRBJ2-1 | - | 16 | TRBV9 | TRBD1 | TGTGCCAGCAGCGCCAAGACAGGGTATGGAGGTAATGAGCAGTTCTTC | CASSAKTGYGGNEQFF
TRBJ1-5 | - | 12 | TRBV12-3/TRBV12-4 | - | TGTGCCAGCAGTTTTGGGGCCCAGCCCCAGCATTTT | CASSFGAQPQHF
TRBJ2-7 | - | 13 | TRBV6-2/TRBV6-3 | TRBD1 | TGTGCCAGCAGTCCGACAGGGCCCTACGAGCAGTACTTC | CASSPTGPYEQYF
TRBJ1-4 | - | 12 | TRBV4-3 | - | TGCGCCAGCAGCCAAGAGGGGCGGCTCCTGTTTTTT | CASSQEGRLLFF
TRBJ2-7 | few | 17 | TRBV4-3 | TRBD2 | TGCGCCAGCAGCCAATCGACTAGCGGGGGGCCAGCCTACGAGCAGTACTTC | CASSQSTSGGPAYEQYF
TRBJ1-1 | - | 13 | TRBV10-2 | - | TGCGCCAGCAGTGAGTCAAGGGGGTCTGAAGCTTTCTTT | CASSESRGSEAFF
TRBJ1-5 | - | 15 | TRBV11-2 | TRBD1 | TGTGCCAGCAGCTGGTCACAGGGGCCGGGTCAGCCCCAGCATTTT | CASSWSQGPGQPQHF
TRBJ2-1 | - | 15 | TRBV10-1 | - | TGCGCCAGCAGTGAGGGACAGAGCAACTACAATGAGCAGTTCTTC | CASSEGQSNYNEQFF
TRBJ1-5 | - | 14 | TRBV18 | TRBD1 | TGTGCCAGCTCAGGGACAGGGGGTCACCAGCCCCAGCATTTT | CASSGTGGHQPQHF
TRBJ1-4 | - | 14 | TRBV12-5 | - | TGTGCTAGTGGCCCGGGACACCCTAATGAAAAACTGTTTTTT | CASGPGHPNEKLFF
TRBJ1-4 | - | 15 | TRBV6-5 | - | TGTGCCAGCAATAACCGAGGGAATTTCAGTGAAAAACTGTTTTTT | CASNNRGNFSEKLFF
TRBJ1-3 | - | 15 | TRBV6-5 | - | TGTGCCAGCAGTTACTCCCCCCTTCCTGGAAACACCATATATTTT | CASSYSPLPGNTIYF
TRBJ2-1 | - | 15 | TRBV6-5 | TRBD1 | TGTGCCAGCAGCCGGAAACAGGGGGCAGGGAATGAGCAGTTCTTC | CASSRKQGAGNEQFF
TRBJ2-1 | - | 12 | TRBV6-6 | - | TGTGCCAGCTCCCCCTCTTACAATGAGCAGTTCTTC | CASSPSYNEQFF
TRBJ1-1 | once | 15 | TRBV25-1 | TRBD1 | TGTGCCAGCAGTGAATACGGGACAGGGGTCACTGAAGCTTTCTTT | CASSEYGTGVTEAFF
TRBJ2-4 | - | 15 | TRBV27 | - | TGTGCCAGCAGTTCTGGTGGGGGGTCCAAAAACATTCAGTACTTC | CASSSGGGSKNIQYF
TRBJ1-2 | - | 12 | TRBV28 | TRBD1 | TGTGCCAGCATACCTACAGGGGATGGCTACACCTTC | CASIPTGDGYTF
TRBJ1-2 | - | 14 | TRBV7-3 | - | TGTGCCAGCAGCTCCGACAGGACCAACTATGGCTACACCTTC | CASSSDRTNYGYTF
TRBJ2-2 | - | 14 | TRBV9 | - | TGTGCCAGCAGCGTTTCAGAGGCTCCCGGGGAGCTGTTTTTT | CASSVSEAPGELFF
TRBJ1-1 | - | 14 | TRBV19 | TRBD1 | TGTGCCAGTAGTACCCGGGACAGGGTTACTGAAGCTTTCTTT | CASSTRDRVTEAFF
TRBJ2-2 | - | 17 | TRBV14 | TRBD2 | TGTGCCAGCAGCCGAATGACTAGCGGGGGAGCTACCGGGGAGCTGTTTTTT | CASSRMTSGGATGELFF
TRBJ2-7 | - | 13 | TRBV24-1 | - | TGTGCCACCAGTGATTCTAACCGCCCCGAGCAGTACTTC | CATSDSNRPEQYF
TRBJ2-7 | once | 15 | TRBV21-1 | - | TGTGCCAGCAGCAAAGGGAGGCGGGGGACCTACGAGCAGTACTTC | CASSKGRRGTYEQYF
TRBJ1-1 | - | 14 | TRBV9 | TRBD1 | TGTGCCAGCAGCGCTCAGGGGGACAACACTGAAGCTTTCTTT | CASSAQGDNTEAFF
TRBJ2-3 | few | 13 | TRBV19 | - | TGTGCCAGTAGTATAGGGGGAGGAGATACGCAGTATTTT | CASSIGGGDTQYF
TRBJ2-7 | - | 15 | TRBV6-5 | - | TGTGCCAGTTGTCGGGGGGGACAGTCGTCCTACGAGCAGTACTTC | CASCRGGQSSYEQYF
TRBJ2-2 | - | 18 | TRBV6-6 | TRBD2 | TGTGCCAGCAGTCCCCTCGGGCTAGCGGGGGGACGCACCGGGGAGCTGTTTTTT | CASSPLGLAGGRTGELFF
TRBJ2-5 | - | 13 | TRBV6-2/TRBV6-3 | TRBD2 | TGTGCCAGCAGCGGGGGGGCCGGTGAGACCCAGTACTTC | CASSGGAGETQYF
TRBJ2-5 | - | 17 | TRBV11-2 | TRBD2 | TGTGCCAGCAGCTTAGGGACTAGCGGGCTCCTCCAAGAGACCCAGTACTTC | CASSLGTSGLLQETQYF
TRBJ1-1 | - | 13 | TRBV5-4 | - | TGTGCCAGCAGACAGGGTTGGGACACTGAAGCTTTCTTT | CASRQGWDTEAFF
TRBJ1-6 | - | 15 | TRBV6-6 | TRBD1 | TGTGCCAGCAGTCGGCCGGGACAGGGGGTTTCACCCCTCCACTTT | CASSRPGQGVSPLHF
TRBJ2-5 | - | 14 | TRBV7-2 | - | TGTGCCAGCAGCTCCGTCGGGGGTTTCGTGGACCAGTACTTC | CASSSVGGFVDQYF
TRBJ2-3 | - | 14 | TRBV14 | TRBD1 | TGTGCCAGCAGCCTGCGACAGGGGGTAGATACGCAGTATTTT | CASSLRQGVDTQYF
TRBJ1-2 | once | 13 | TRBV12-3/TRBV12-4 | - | TGTGCCAGCAGTTTCACTGAGGCTCGTGGCTACACCTTC | CASSFTEARGYTF
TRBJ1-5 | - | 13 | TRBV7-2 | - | TGTGCCAGCAGCTTAGGGTATCGGCAGCCCCAGCATTTT | CASSLGYRQPQHF
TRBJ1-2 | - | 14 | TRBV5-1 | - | TGCGCCATAATCGGGGAAACCCCCAACTATGGCTACACCTTC | CAIIGETPNYGYTF
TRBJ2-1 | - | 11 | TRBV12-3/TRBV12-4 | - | TGTGCCAGCAACATCCGGGGTGAGCAGTTCTTC | CASNIRGEQFF
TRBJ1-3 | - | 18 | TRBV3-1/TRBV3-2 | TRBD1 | TGTGCCAGCAGCAGAGGGGGACAGGGCGTCCACTCTGGAAACACCATATATTTT | CASSRGGQGVHSGNTIYF
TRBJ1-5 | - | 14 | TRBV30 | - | TGTGCCTGGAGTGTCCCACAGGCCAATCAGCCCCAGCATTTT | CAWSVPQANQPQHF